This is a list of T cell receptor beta chains from one sample in a study of cytomegalovirus exposure and HLA in healthy donors. Some clones are missing from TCRdb's copy, which holds only in-frame ones; the method was immunoSEQ multiplex PCR. The sample has some 120,000 clones, around three quarters seen once; the top ten hold around 4.9%. Sequencing was performed on PBMCs. The origin of the receptors is a man in his thirties or forties in good health and CMV-seropositive. The CDR3 runs from the conserved cysteine through the conserved F or W. A D gene is named only where the DNA matches it firmly. Not every row has a clone size; where given, it reads once, few, many or a size class.

cdr3_nt cdr3_aa d_call clone_size j_call v_call
TGTGCCAGCAGTTTGACAACCAGGGGGACTGAAGCTTTCTTT CASSLTTRGTEAFF TRBD1 . TRBJ1-1 TRBV27
TGTGCCAGCAGTTTAGGGCAGTCGGGGGATACGCAGTATTTT CASSLGQSGDTQYF . . TRBJ2-3 TRBV28
TGTGCCAGCAGGACAGTCTCTGGAAACACCATATATTTT CASRTVSGNTIYF . few TRBJ1-3 TRBV6-5
TGTGCCAGCAGTGATACCGGGATGCCCCACGAGCAGTACTTC CASSDTGMPHEQYF . . TRBJ2-7 TRBV25-1
TGCGCCAGCAGCTTGCGTCGCACAGATACGCAGTATTTT CASSLRRTDTQYF . . TRBJ2-3 TRBV5-1
TGCGCCAGCAGCTTGGACAGGGCGGACACTGAAGCTTTCTTT CASSLDRADTEAFF . . TRBJ1-1 TRBV5-1
TGTGCCAGCAGCGGAACGACAGGGAGGACTGAAGCTTTCTTT CASSGTTGRTEAFF TRBD1 few TRBJ1-1 TRBV5-4
TGTGCCAGCAGCTTAGATCGGACTAGCAGGTCCTACAATGAGCAGTTCTTC CASSLDRTSRSYNEQFF TRBD2 . TRBJ2-1 TRBV11-2
TGTGCCAGCAGCGTAGGCGGCGCCTATGGCTACACCTTC CASSVGGAYGYTF . . TRBJ1-2 TRBV9
TGCAGCGTTTATACAGGGGGGACTCAGCCCCAGCATTTT CSVYTGGTQPQHF TRBD1 few TRBJ1-5 TRBV29-1
TGTGCCAGCGGGAGACTAGCGGGGACAGATACGCAGTATTTT CASGRLAGTDTQYF TRBD2 . TRBJ2-3 TRBV28
TGTGCCATCATGACTATAGAAAACATTCAGTACTTC CAIMTIENIQYF . . TRBJ2-4 TRBV10-3
TGCGCCAGCAGTCAGTTCCTAGACTCAAACTCCTACGAGCAGTACTTC CASSQFLDSNSYEQYF . once TRBJ2-7 TRBV23-1
TGTGCCAGCAGTTTATCCGGGACAGGGTCTTGGGGCTACACCTTC CASSLSGTGSWGYTF TRBD1 . TRBJ1-2 TRBV27
TGTGCCATCAGTGAGTCGGGAGGGGCGGAACAGCCCCAGCATTTT CAISESGGAEQPQHF . . TRBJ1-5 TRBV10-3
TGTGCCAGCAGTTTGGGACAGACCAAGAATCAGCCCCAGCATTTT CASSLGQTKNQPQHF TRBD1 few TRBJ1-5 TRBV2
TGTGCCAGTAGTTATGACAGTGGGTCTGGGGCCAACGTCCTGACTTTC CASSYDSGSGANVLTF . . TRBJ2-6 TRBV19
TGTGCCAGCAGACATGTAACGACAGCTCCCGATTTCGGCTACACCTTC CASRHVTTAPDFGYTF . . TRBJ1-2 TRBV2
TGTGCCAGCAGTGAATTCTGGACAGGGGGGAACATTCAGTACTTC CASSEFWTGGNIQYF TRBD1 few TRBJ2-4 TRBV6-1
TGCGCCAGCAGTGAGTCTTGGGGACAGCTCTACGAGCAGTACTTC CASSESWGQLYEQYF TRBD1 . TRBJ2-7 TRBV10-2
TGTGCCAGTAGTATAGTAAGGACAGGGGGAGACACCGGGGAGCTGTTTTTT CASSIVRTGGDTGELFF TRBD1 once TRBJ2-2 TRBV19
TGCAGCGTTGTCACTTACAGCTCCTACGAGCAGTACTTC CSVVTYSSYEQYF . . TRBJ2-7 TRBV29-1
TGTGCCAGCAGCCCTCTAAAGGGCAGGGCGAATGAAAAACTGTTTTTT CASSPLKGRANEKLFF . . TRBJ1-4 TRBV11-2
TGTGCCAGCAGCACCAGGGGTATAGTCTATGGCTACACCTTC CASSTRGIVYGYTF . . TRBJ1-2 TRBV5-8
TGTGCCAGCAGCTTTTACACGACAGGGGGGGGAGATGGCTACACCTTC CASSFYTTGGGDGYTF TRBD1 . TRBJ1-2 TRBV5-6
TGTGCCAGCTCACCGAGCCGGGGGTCTGGGGAAAAACTGTTTTTT CASSPSRGSGEKLFF . . TRBJ1-4 TRBV18
TGCGCCAGCAGGTTTCCCACAGGGTCAACCTATAATTCACCCCTCCACTTT CASRFPTGSTYNSPLHF . . TRBJ1-6 TRBV10-1
TGTGCCAGCTCGCCTCGCTCGCGCCTAGGGGGCGAGCAGTACTTC CASSPRSRLGGEQYF . . TRBJ2-7 TRBV18
TGTGCCAGCAGCTTAGTGGGGCAGGGACTGTCACCCCTCCACTTT CASSLVGQGLSPLHF . . TRBJ1-6 TRBV7-2
TGTGCCAGTAGTTCGCAGGGGGCGGAAAAACTGTTTTTT CASSSQGAEKLFF TRBD1 . TRBJ1-4 TRBV19
TGTGCCAGCAGTGACCTTCTAGGACAGGGCCCTGAAAAACTGTTTTTT CASSDLLGQGPEKLFF TRBD1 . TRBJ1-4 TRBV2
TGTGCCTGGAGCCTACAGGGGAATCAGCCCCAGCATTTT CAWSLQGNQPQHF TRBD1 few TRBJ1-5 TRBV30
TGTGCCAGCAGCCTAGACTCACAGGGGGAAAATGAGCAGTTCTTC CASSLDSQGENEQFF TRBD1 once TRBJ2-1 TRBV11-3
TGTGCCTGGAGTGTTCCTCCACTCGGGGACAGGGACTCACCCCTCCACTTT CAWSVPPLGDRDSPLHF TRBD1 . TRBJ1-6 TRBV30